This TCR beta chain derives from a study of patients and donors after allogeneic stem cell transplantation. TCRdb recomputed calls from the RT-PCR reads with MiXCR, one row per CDR3 protein. The sample contains approximately 210,000 distinct CDR3 sequences, approximately 41% of which appear only once. The CDR3 is 14 amino acids. With V trimmed by 5 bases and J by 7 bases, 5 bases remained unmatched. The V gene's germline CDR1 is MNHEY and CDR2 SVGAGI. The sequence was collected from a human donor who was either an allogeneic HSCT recipient or a stem cell or donor lymphocyte infusion donor (not recorded which). It is not recorded whose cells these are; they may come from a transplant donor. The sequenced sample consisted of blood, either unsorted or a sorted T cell fraction (not recorded which). This chain joins TRBV6-5 and TRBJ2-7, with 13 bases that match TRBD2. DNA for the CDR3: TGTGCCAGCAGTCCCGGACTAGCGGGAGAAGAGCAGTACTTC. Protein sequence: CASSPGLAGEEQYF.